Reported below is one TCR beta chain. The Seattle site enrolled patients during active infection and followed them longitudinally. This record comes from a study of blood T cell repertoires in COVID-19. As for the study in general: Sites in the United States, Italy and Spain provided acute and convalescent COVID-19 samples. The cDNA or gDNA used as material had been derived from T cells, B-cell-depleted T cells, or PBMCs.

Original data processing: Reference gene primer amplification yielded estimated nucleated cell counts. Sequencing used immunoSEQ multiplex PCR; TCRdb keeps in-frame clones, though not all of them. The D gene and trimming were derived from the DNA, and the V and J assignments and clone size from that table. There are hundreds of thousands of clones in the sample; about 90% occur only once, and 0.7% to 0.85% lies in the top ten. Sequencing was performed on peripheral blood. This clonotype was obtained from a man aged 60 to 69 with COVID-19, enrolled during active disease.

The CDR3 nucleotides read TGTGCCAGCAGCTTCCAGGGGGCCAACTATGGCTACACCTTC. It codes for CASSFQGANYGYTF. The chain carries TRBV7-2 and TRBJ1-2; 8 bases line up with TRBD1. V shed 3 bases and J 2 bases; nucleotides not matched to a gene: 2. Germline V gene data show CDR1 as SGHTA and CDR2 as FQGNSA. This CDR3 has 14 amino acids.